These 10 T cell receptor beta chains were all obtained from the same sample, sequenced in a study of neurological immune-mediated disorders. One entry per CDR3 protein results from TCRdb running MiXCR on the 5' RACE reads. Of about 19,000 distinct CDR3 sequences in the sample, around 2.5% were seen once. Sequenced input: PBMCs. The receptor set was obtained from a woman aged 18-30 years with multiple sclerosis.

The table lists this clonotype with many counts. Written as DNA, the CDR3 is TGTGCCAGCACCCCCTTAATTGGTGCGGGGGCAGATACGCAGTATTTT. It translates to CASTPLIGAGADTQYF. This chain connects TRBV28 to TRBJ2-3; TRBD2 matches 7 bases. Losses at the gene ends were 7 bases for V and 4 bases for J; bases not matched to a gene: 14. CDR1 MDHEN and CDR2 SYDVKM come from the germline V gene. CDR3 length: 16 amino acids. The full variable domain, completed using reference TRBV28 and TRBJ2-3, is DVKVTQSSRYLVKRTGEKVFLECVQDMDHENMFWYRQDPGLGLRLIYFSYDVKMKEKGDIPEGYSVSREKKERFSLILESASTNQTSMYLCASTPLIGAGADTQYFGPGTRLTVL.

This clonotype was found many times. This chain connects TRBV20-1 to TRBJ2-3; D might be TRBD2 (5 bases). The CDR3 consists of 13 residues. V lost 6 bases and J 4 bases, leaving 14 bases between the germline ends. CDR1 and CDR2 from the germline V gene are DFQATT and SNEGSKA (reference sequence). CDR3 bases: TGCAGTGCCGACGGGAAGGGTTCAGATACGCAGTATTTT. This translates into CSADGKGSDTQYF.

This clonotype was seen only a few times. The chain recombines TRBV19 with TRBJ1-2; possible D gene TRBD1, 6 bases. This CDR3 has 13 residues. Trimming left V 9 bases short and J 4 bases short, with 15 bases between. Per the germline V gene, CDR1 is LNHDA and CDR2 is SQIVND (reference sequence). The CDR3 coding sequence is TGTGCCAGCGCCCCAGGGGTTGGCTATGGCTACACCTTC. It encodes CASAPGVGYGYTF. The full variable domain, its missing parts supplied by reference TRBV19 and TRBJ1-2, is DGGITQSPKYLFRKEGQNVTLSCEQNLNHDAMYWYRQDPGQGLRLIYYSQIVNDFQKGDIAEGYSVSREKKESFPLTVTSAQKNPTAFYLCASAPGVGYGYTFGSGTRLTVV.

This clonotype was recorded many times. The genes are TRBV27 and TRBJ1-5, with a tentative D call TRBD1 (5 bases). This CDR3 has 13 amino acids. Trimming cost V 3 bases and J 4 bases, with 7 bases left between them. Germline V gene lookup returns CDR1 MNHEY and CDR2 SMNVEV (reference sequence). In DNA, the CDR3 is TGTGCCAGCAGTTTCGGGGGGAATCAGCCCCAGCATTTT. Amino acid sequence: CASSFGGNQPQHF.

This clonotype was observed at least ten times. The chain recombines TRBV27 with TRBJ2-5; D is possibly TRBD1 (6 bases). Trimming cost V 5 bases and J 3 bases, with 13 bases left between them. Per germline, CDR1 MNHEY and CDR2 SMNVEV (reference sequence). CDR3 length: 14 residues. The CDR3 loop reads CASSTSRGKETQYF. The DNA of the CDR3 is TGTGCCAGCAGTACTTCAAGGGGGAAAGAGACCCAGTACTTC.

The gene calls are TRBV7-6 and TRBJ1-2; TRBD1 is a possible D gene (6 bases). The CDR3 has 13 amino acids. The ends were cut back, 4 bases at V and 4 bases at J, with 10 bases in the middle. Germline V gives CDR1 SGHVS, CDR2 FNYEAQ. The CDR3 protein is CASSSTGTYGYTF. CDR3 nucleotides: TGTGCCAGCAGCTCGACAGGAACCTATGGCTACACCTTC.

There are many counts of this clonotype. This rearrangement joins TRBV5-1 to TRBJ2-6, with D perhaps assigned TRBD1 or TRBD2 (5 bases each). CDR3 length equals 13 residues. The V end was cut by 8 bases, the J end by 4 bases, with 10 bases between. The V gene's germline CDR1 is SGHRS and CDR2 YFSETQ. The CDR3 loop reads CASGGTGANVLTF. CDR3 bases: TGCGCCAGTGGGGGAACCGGGGCCAACGTCCTGACTTTC.

About this clonotype itself: The CDR3 does not end in the conserved phenylalanine or tryptophan, so this is likely a read error. The J gene is TRBJ2-1, the V gene TRBV5-6; D remains unclear. CDR3 size: 13 residues. The germline V gene has CDR1 SGHDT and CDR2 YYEEEE. The germline V and J ends were trimmed by 1 base and 5 bases, with 7 bases remaining between them. The chain's CDR3 is CASSLTGHNEQFN. CDR3 in DNA: TGTGCCAGCAGCTTGACCGGGCACAATGAGCAGTTCAAC.

The sample holds many counts of this clonotype. The chain carries TRBV20-1 and TRBJ2-7, with a weak D call TRBD1 (5 bases). The CDR3 length is 12 residues. In germline, CDR1 is DFQATT, CDR2 SNEGSKA (reference sequence). Trimming cost V 3 bases and J 2 bases, with 8 bases left between them. The CDR3 DNA is TGCAGTGCTAGTAAGACAGCCTACGAGCAGTACTTC. Amino acids: CSASKTAYEQYF.

This clonotype is deemed medium-sized. The CDR3: CASSVERGENTEAFF. The CDR3 bases are TGTGCCAGCAGCGTAGAAAGAGGGGAAAACACTGAAGCTTTCTTT. The V gene is TRBV9, the J gene TRBJ1-1, with a weak D call TRBD1 (5 bases). Trimming shortened V by 0 bases and J by 2 bases, and 11 bases separated the two germline ends. This CDR3 is built from 15 residues. Germline CDR1 and CDR2: SGDLS and YYNGEE.